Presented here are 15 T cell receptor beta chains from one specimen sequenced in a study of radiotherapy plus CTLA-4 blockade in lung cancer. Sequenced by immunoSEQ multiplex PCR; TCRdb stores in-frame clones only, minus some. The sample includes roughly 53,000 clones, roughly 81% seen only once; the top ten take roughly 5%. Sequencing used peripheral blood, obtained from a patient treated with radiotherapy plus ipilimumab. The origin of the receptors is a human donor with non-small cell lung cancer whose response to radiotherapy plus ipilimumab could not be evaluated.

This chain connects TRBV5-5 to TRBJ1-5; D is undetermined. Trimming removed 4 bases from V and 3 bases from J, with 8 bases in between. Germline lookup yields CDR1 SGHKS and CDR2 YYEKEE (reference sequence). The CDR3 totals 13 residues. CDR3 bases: TGTGCCAGCAGCCCAGGCGCCAATCAGCCCCAGCATTTT. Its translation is CASSPGANQPQHF. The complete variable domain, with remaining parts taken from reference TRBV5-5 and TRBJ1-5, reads DAGVTQSPTHLIKTRGQQVTLRCSPISGHKSVSWYQQVLGQGPQFIFQYYEKEERGRGNFPDRFSARQFPNYSSELNVNALLLGDSALYLCASSPGANQPQHFGDGTRLSIL.

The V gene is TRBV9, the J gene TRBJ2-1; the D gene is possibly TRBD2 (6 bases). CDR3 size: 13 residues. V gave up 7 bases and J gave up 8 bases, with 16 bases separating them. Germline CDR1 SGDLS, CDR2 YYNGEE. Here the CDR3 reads CASGDSKGDEQFF. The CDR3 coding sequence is TGTGCCAGCGGGGACTCCAAGGGCGATGAGCAGTTCTTC.

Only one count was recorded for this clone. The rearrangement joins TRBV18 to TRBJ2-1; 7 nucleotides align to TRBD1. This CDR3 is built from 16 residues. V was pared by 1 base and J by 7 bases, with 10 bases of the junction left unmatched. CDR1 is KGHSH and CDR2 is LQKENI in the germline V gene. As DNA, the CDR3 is TGTGCCAGCTCACCACTTATTGCAGGGGGATCGAATGAGCAGTTCTTC. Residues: CASSPLIAGGSNEQFF.

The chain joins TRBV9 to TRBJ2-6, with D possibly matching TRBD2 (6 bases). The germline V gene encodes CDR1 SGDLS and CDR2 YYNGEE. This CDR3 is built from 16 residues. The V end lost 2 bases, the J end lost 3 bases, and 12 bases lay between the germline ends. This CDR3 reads CASSVLLGGGANVLTF. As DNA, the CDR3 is TGTGCCAGCAGCGTCCTACTGGGAGGTGGGGCCAACGTCCTGACTTTC.

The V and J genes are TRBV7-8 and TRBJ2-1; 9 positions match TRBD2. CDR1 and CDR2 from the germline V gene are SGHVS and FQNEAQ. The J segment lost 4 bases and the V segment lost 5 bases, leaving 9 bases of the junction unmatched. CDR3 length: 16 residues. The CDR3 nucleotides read TGTGCCAGCAGCAATAGGGCGGGAGGGCCTTACAATGAGCAGTTCTTC. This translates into CASSNRAGGPYNEQFF.

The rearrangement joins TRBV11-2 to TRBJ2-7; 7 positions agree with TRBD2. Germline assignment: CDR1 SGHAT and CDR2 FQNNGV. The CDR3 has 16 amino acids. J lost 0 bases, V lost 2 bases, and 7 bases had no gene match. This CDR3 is CASSLYAGGSSYEQYF. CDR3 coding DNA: TGTGCCAGCAGCTTATACGCGGGCGGGAGCTCCTACGAGCAGTACTTC.

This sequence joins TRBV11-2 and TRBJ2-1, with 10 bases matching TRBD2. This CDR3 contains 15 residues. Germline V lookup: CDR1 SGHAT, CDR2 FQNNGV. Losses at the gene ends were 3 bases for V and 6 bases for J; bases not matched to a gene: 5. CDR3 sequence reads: CASSFLAGDPNEQFF. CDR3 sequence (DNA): TGTGCCAGCAGCTTTCTAGCGGGAGATCCCAATGAGCAGTTCTTC.

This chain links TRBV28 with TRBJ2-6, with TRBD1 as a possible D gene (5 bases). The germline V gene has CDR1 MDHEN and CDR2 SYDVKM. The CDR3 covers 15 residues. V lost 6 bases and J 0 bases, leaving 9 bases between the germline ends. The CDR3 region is CASRQASSGANVLTF. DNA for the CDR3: TGTGCCAGCAGACAGGCCTCCTCTGGGGCCAACGTCCTGACTTTC. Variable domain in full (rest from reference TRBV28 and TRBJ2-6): DVKVTQSSRYLVKRTGEKVFLECVQDMDHENMFWYRQDPGLGLRLIYFSYDVKMKEKGDIPEGYSVSREKKERFSLILESASTNQTSMYLCASRQASSGANVLTFGAGSRLTVL.

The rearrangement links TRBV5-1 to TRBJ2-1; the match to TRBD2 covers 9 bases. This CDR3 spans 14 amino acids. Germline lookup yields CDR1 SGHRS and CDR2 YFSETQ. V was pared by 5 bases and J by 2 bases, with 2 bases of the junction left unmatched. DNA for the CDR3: TGCGCCAGCAGGCTAGCGGGAACCTACAATGAGCAGTTCTTC. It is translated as CASRLAGTYNEQFF.

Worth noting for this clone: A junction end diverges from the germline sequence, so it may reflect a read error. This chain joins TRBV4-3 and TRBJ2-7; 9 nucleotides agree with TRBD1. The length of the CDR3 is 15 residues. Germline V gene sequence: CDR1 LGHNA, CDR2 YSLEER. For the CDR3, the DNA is TGCGCCAGCAGCCAGTCGGGACAGGGCTCCCACGAGCAGTACTTC. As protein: CASSQSGQGSHEQYF.

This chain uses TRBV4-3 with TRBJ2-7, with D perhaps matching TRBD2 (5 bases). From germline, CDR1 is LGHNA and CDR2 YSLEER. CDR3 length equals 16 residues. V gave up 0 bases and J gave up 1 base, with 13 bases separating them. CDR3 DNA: TGCGCCAGCAGCCAAGAACTTCTGGGGAGTTCCTACGAGCAGTACTTC. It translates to CASSQELLGSSYEQYF.

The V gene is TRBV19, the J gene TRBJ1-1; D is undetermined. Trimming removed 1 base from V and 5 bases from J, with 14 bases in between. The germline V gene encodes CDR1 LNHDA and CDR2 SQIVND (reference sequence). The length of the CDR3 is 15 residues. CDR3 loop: CASSIGAGFRTEAFF. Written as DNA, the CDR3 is TGTGCCAGTAGTATAGGAGCAGGTTTTCGAACTGAAGCTTTCTTT.

CDR3 protein: CASSLLAGALRNEQFF. In DNA, the CDR3 is TGTGCCAGCAGCCTACTAGCGGGAGCTCTAAGGAATGAGCAGTTCTTC. The chain joins TRBV14 to TRBJ2-1; TRBD2 aligns across 11 bases. In germline, CDR1 is SGHDN, CDR2 FVKESK. This CDR3 is built from 16 residues. V dropped 4 bases and J dropped 7; count of bases not matched to a gene: 9.

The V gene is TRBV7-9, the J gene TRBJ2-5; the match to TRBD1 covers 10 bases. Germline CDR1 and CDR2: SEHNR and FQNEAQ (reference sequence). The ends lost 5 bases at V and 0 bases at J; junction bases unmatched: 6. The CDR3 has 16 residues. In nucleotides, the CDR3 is TGTGCCAGCAGCGCACCGGGACAGGGGTACCAAGAGACCCAGTACTTC. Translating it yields CASSAPGQGYQETQYF.

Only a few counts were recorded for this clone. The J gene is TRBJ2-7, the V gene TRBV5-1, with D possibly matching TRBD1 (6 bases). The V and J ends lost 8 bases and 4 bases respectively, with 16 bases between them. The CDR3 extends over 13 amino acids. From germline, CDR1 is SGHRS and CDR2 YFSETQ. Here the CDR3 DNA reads TGCGCCAGGACCAACAGGGTGAGGTACGAGCAGTACTTC. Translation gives CARTNRVRYEQYF.